The clone carrying this TCR beta chain was counted a few times. Its antigen is not known. Libraries were prepared by immunoSEQ multiplex PCR; TCRdb keeps only in-frame clonotypes and omits some of them. Of about 130,000 clones listed, 81% are singletons. These data originate in a study of radiation and T cells in renal cell carcinoma. Study findings and constraints: In blood, top tumor clones expanded by 2 weeks, shrinking by 4.

Time point in this sample: blood 2 weeks post-SBRT. Treatment described: 15 Gy SBRT to primary tumor, nephrectomy 4 weeks later. Blood was sampled at baseline, 2 weeks and 4 weeks after SBRT. The patient's renal cell carcinoma had clear cell pathology. Deletions cut 5 bases from V and 8 bases from J, with 15 bases between. This CDR3 spans 14 amino acids. Per the germline V gene, CDR1 is MNHEY and CDR2 is SMNVEV (reference sequence). Material: blood, obtained from a patient whose treatment included radiotherapy and nephrectomy. The receptor was derived from a man over 45 with renal cell carcinoma. The V and J genes are TRBV27 and TRBJ1-4; D is uncertain. The CDR3 region has the DNA TGTGCCAGCAGTCGAGGACCTATTCTCGAAAAACTGTTTTTT. Protein product: CASSRGPILEKLFF.